This T cell receptor (beta chain) was found in a study of CD8 T cells in Susac syndrome. Random hexamers were used to reverse transcribe the RNA input (about 0.5 to 1 ug). Multiplex PCR with immunoSEQ amplified the TCR beta CDR3 across 54 Vbeta and 13 Jbeta. From the immunoSEQ multiplex PCR reads, TCRdb called clonotypes with MiXCR, one entry per CDR3 protein. The data contain about 130,000 distinct CDR3 sequences, 90% to 95% of them singletons. Germline loops: CDR1 MNHEY, CDR2 SVGAGI. The length of the CDR3 is 17 residues. V shed 0 bases and J shed 5 bases, with 20 bases lying between them. The origin of this receptor is a human donor with multiple sclerosis. Sequencing used CD8+ T cells from PBMCs. The chain couples TRBV6-5 to TRBJ2-7, with D perhaps matching TRBD2 (6 bases). CDR3 sequence (DNA): TGTGCCAGCAGTTACTCGATCGTTGGACTACCCCCTGACGAGCAGTACTTC. Residues: CASSYSIVGLPPDEQYF.